This T cell receptor beta chain was profiled in a study of blood T cell repertoires in COVID-19. Study at large: Whether acute or convalescent, the COVID-19 samples came from the United States, Italy and Spain. From T cells, B-cell-depleted T cells, or PBMCs came the material, which was cDNA or gDNA.

This CDR3 is 16 amino acids long. V lost 5 bases and J 0 bases, leaving 16 bases between the germline ends. The V gene's germline CDR1 is SGHAT and CDR2 FQDESV (reference sequence). Seattle researchers signed up patients amid active infection and tracked them longitudinally. Generated by immunoSEQ multiplex PCR, the TCRdb table keeps only in-frame clones and is missing some. The sample contains under 450,000 clones, about 88% of which appear only once. The specimen sequenced was peripheral blood. The chain joins TRBV11-1 to TRBJ1-1; no clear D. This TCR came from a woman aged 55-70 years with COVID-19, enrolled during active disease. The CDR3 sequence is CASSPSRQLVNTEAFF. As DNA, the CDR3 is TGTGCCAGCAGCCCAAGCAGGCAACTTGTGAACACTGAAGCTTTCTTT. The whole variable domain, filled in from reference TRBV11-1 and TRBJ1-1, reads EAEVAQSPRYKITEKSQAVAFWCDPISGHATLYWYRQILGQGPELLVQFQDESVVDDSQLPKDRFSAERLKGVDSTLKIQPAELGDSAMYLCASSPSRQLVNTEAFFGQGTRLTVV.